This T cell receptor beta chain originates from a study of beta chain features in type 1 diabetes. Study at large: Sorted cell examination encompassed approximately 110 million cells across all samples.

Study observations and caveats: Lower insertion and higher deletion counts appeared at VDJ junctions in type 1 diabetes patients.

Sequenced material consisted of expressed TCRB transcripts (all of the isolated RNA was reverse transcribed). Measured with immunoSEQ multiplex PCR; TCRdb has only the in-frame clones, and not every one. Of about 620,000 clones listed, 15% to 19% are singletons. Each donor gave one heparinised blood draw averaging around 120 mL. Researchers reported sorting CD4+ naive, central memory, regulatory and stem cell-like memory cells via CD45RO/CCR7/CD25/CD127/CD95/CD27. Of note for this clone: The antigen remains unidentified.

J gave up 9 bases and V 5 bases, and 8 bases lay outside the gene matches. Per germline, CDR1 SGHVS and CDR2 FQNEAQ. CDR3 length equals 14 residues. This chain uses TRBV7-8 with TRBJ1-5, with 9 bases fitting TRBD1. The sequence derives from a man between 18 and 29 years old in good health. Sequencing input: naive CD4+ T cells from blood. This CDR3 reads CASSQRDRVAPQHF. The CDR3 region has the DNA TGTGCCAGCAGCCAAAGGGACAGGGTCGCGCCCCAGCATTTT. Drawing the rest from reference TRBV7-8 and TRBJ1-5, the complete variable domain is GAGVSQSPRYKVAKRGQDVALRCDPISGHVSLFWYQQALGQGPEFLTYFQNEAQLDKSGLPSDRFFAERPEGSVSTLKIQRTQQEDSAVYLCASSQRDRVAPQHFGDGTRLSIL.